Each of the 21 T cell receptor beta chains below was sequenced from the same sample in a study of molecular identifiers for immune sequencing clone quantification. TCRdb ran MiXCR on the PCR reads and lists one entry per CDR3 protein. The sample lists 85,000 to 90,000 distinct CDR3 sequences, around 20% seen once, with around 0.91% in the top ten. The sequenced sample was naive CD8+ T cells from blood, with Jurkat cell RNA spiked in. Subset denoted: FACS-sorted CD8+CD4-CCR7+CD45RA+ naive T cells. The receptors derive from a human donor in good health. Some libraries in this study had Jurkat cell RNA spiked in.

This clonotype was detected many times. The chain has TRBV4-3 and TRBJ2-1; D gene uncertain. CDR3 length: 16 residues. From germline, CDR1 is LGHNA and CDR2 YSLEER. V was shortened by 0 bases and J by 9 bases, with 18 bases between the two germline ends. CDR3 bases: TGCGCCAGCAGCCAAGATAGCAGAGATTTCGGGTCTGAGCAGTTCTTC. Protein: CASSQDSRDFGSEQFF.

This clonotype was recorded many times. The gene calls are TRBV5-6 and TRBJ2-3; D is possibly TRBD1 or TRBD2 (5 bases each). Germline lookup yields CDR1 SGHDT and CDR2 YYEEEE. Trimming cost V 6 bases and J 6 bases, with 17 bases left between them. The CDR3 length is 14 residues. The CDR3 DNA sequence: TGTGCCAGCAATCCGGGGCTCGGGCCCGATACGCAGTATTTT. Translation: CASNPGLGPDTQYF.

This clonotype occurred many times. The chain carries TRBV6-5 and TRBJ2-2, with 10 bases fitting TRBD2. J lost 4 bases, V lost 2 bases, and 4 bases had no gene match. From germline, CDR1 is MNHEY and CDR2 SVGAGI. This CDR3 is 16 amino acids long. CDR3 DNA: TGTGCCAGCAGTTACGGGCTAGCGGGAGCCACCGGGGAGCTGTTTTTT. It is translated as CASSYGLAGATGELFF.

This clonotype turned up a few times. The rearrangement links TRBV3-1 to TRBJ2-7, with 11 bases aligning to TRBD2. J gave up 7 bases and V 4 bases, and 9 bases lay outside the gene matches. The CDR3 has 15 residues. Germline loops: CDR1 LGHDT, CDR2 YNNKEL (reference sequence). The CDR3 loop reads CASSPPGLAALEQYF. The CDR3 nucleotides read TGTGCCAGCAGCCCACCGGGACTAGCGGCATTGGAGCAGTACTTC.

This clonotype was recorded at least ten times. One end of the junction does not line up with germline, which may come from a read error. The chain uses TRBV29-1 and TRBJ2-3; 8 bases match TRBD2. Germline CDR1 SQVTM, CDR2 ANQGSEA. This CDR3 has 15 residues. The CDR3 DNA follows: TGCAGCGCTGACCTAAGCGGGAGAGGCACAGGTACGCAGTATTTT. Amino acids: CSADLSGRGTGTQYF.

This clonotype was seen repeatedly, ten times or more. This rearrangement joins TRBV12-5 to TRBJ1-2; possibly TRBD1 for D (5 bases). The CDR3 totals 13 residues. The V end lost 1 base, the J end lost 7 bases, and 10 bases lay between the germline ends. The germline V gene has CDR1 LGHNT and CDR2 FRNRAP. The DNA for the CDR3 is TGTGCTAGTGGTTTGGAAGGGGCAGCTGGCTACACCTTC. This codes for CASGLEGAAGYTF.

This clonotype is a singleton in its sample. The chain employs TRBV7-2 and TRBJ2-1, with D maybe TRBD1 (6 bases). The germline V and J ends were trimmed by 6 bases and 6 bases, with 12 bases remaining between them. Germline values: CDR1 SGHTA, CDR2 FQGNSA. The CDR3 is 13 residues long. The CDR3 region has the DNA TGTGCCAGCAGTTACTTAGGGGGCAATGAGCAGTTCTTC. This codes for CASSYLGGNEQFF.

This clonotype was seen ten or more times. The chain combines TRBV3-1 with TRBJ2-7; either TRBD1 or TRBD2 may fit D (5 bases each). Trimming took off 1 base at V and 0 bases at J, with 10 bases between the two ends. The germline gives CDR1 LGHDT, CDR2 YNNKEL (reference sequence). CDR3 length equals 15 residues. The CDR3 DNA reads as TGTGCCAGCAGCCAAGGGGGGTACAGCTCCTACGAGCAGTACTTC. Amino acid sequence: CASSQGGYSSYEQYF.

This clonotype was counted at least ten times. The CDR3 sequence is CAGGGQGSTEAFF. The CDR3, as DNA: TGTGCCGGGGGGGGACAGGGGAGCACTGAAGCTTTCTTT. The chain uses TRBV7-9 and TRBJ1-1; TRBD1 matches at 10 bases. V lost 11 bases to trimming and J lost 4 bases; unmatched junction nucleotides: 7. CDR1 and CDR2 (germline): SEHNR, FQNEAQ (reference sequence). The length of the CDR3 is 13 residues.

This clonotype was seen repeatedly, ten times or more. The rearrangement uses TRBV29-1 and TRBJ2-2, with 7 bases identical to TRBD2. The CDR3 has 13 amino acids. Germline V gives CDR1 SQVTM, CDR2 ANQGSEA. With V trimmed by 0 bases and J by 5 bases, 0 bases remained unmatched. CDR3 amino acids: CSVEERGTGELFF. The CDR3 coding sequence is TGCAGCGTTGAAGAGCGGGGGACCGGGGAGCTGTTTTTT.

This clonotype came up many times. CDR3 region: CASSTRDTQETQYF. The CDR3 DNA reads as TGCGCCAGCAGCACACGGGACACTCAAGAGACCCAGTACTTC. The chain uses TRBV4-1 and TRBJ2-5; TRBD1 is a possible D gene (6 bases). Germline V gives CDR1 MGHRA, CDR2 YSYEKL. The CDR3 is 14 residues long. V gave up 5 bases and J gave up 2 bases, with 12 bases separating them.

At least ten counts were recorded for this clonotype. This rearrangement joins TRBV7-2 to TRBJ2-7, with a tentative D call TRBD1 (5 bases). The CDR3 has 14 residues. V lost 5 bases, J lost 1 base, and 12 bases lay in between. CDR1 is SGHTA, CDR2 FQGNSA, per germline. The CDR3 DNA follows: TGTGCCAGCAGCACACAGGACACTTCCTACGAGCAGTACTTC. It is translated as CASSTQDTSYEQYF.

This clonotype was recorded many times. The V gene is TRBV29-1, the J gene TRBJ2-7; D may be TRBD2 (5 bases). Per the germline V gene, CDR1 is SQVTM and CDR2 is ANQGSEA. The ends were cut back, 1 base at V and 3 bases at J, with 10 bases in the middle. The CDR3 has 13 residues. CDR3 in amino acids: CSVEGLADYEQYF. In DNA form, the CDR3 reads TGCAGCGTTGAAGGGCTAGCAGACTACGAGCAGTACTTC.

This clonotype was found many times. V and J are TRBV27 and TRBJ2-1, with 9 bases lining up with TRBD2. The germline V gene has CDR1 MNHEY and CDR2 SMNVEV (reference sequence). Germline trimming cut 2 bases from V and 4 bases from J; bases unmatched to any gene: 3. The CDR3 extends over 15 amino acids. The CDR3 DNA follows: TGTGCCAGCAGTTTAGATAGCGGGGGTTACAATGAGCAGTTCTTC. It yields the protein CASSLDSGGYNEQFF.

In regard to this clonotype: A much larger clone differs by one base, so this may be a read error. The chain combines TRBV29-1 with TRBJ2-1; 13 bases align to TRBD2. The CDR3 sequence is 16 residues long. Germline loops: CDR1 SQVTM, CDR2 ANQGSEA. This CDR3 is CSVQLAGGSSCNEQFF. CDR3 bases: TGCAGCGTCCAACTAGCGGGAGGGAGCTCCTGCAATGAGCAGTTCTTC.

This clonotype was picked up many times. V gene TRBV30 combines with J gene TRBJ2-1; D gene ambiguous. CDR3 size: 11 residues. The V end was cut by 0 bases, the J end by 10 bases, with 7 bases between. Germline V lookup: CDR1 GTSNPN, CDR2 SVGIG (reference sequence). DNA of the CDR3: TGTGCCTGGAGTGTAGTGTCCGAGCAGTTCTTC. Amino acids: CAWSVVSEQFF.

The chain couples TRBV2 to TRBJ2-2; no definite D call. Trimming shortened V by 3 bases and J by 6 bases, and 14 bases separated the two germline ends. The length of the CDR3 is 15 residues. Germline V gives CDR1 SNHLY, CDR2 FYNNEI. The CDR3 sequence is CASSDRASQAGELFF. The DNA of the CDR3 is TGTGCCAGCAGTGATAGGGCCAGCCAGGCCGGGGAGCTGTTTTTT. Supplemented by reference TRBV2 and TRBJ2-2, the full variable domain reads EPEVTQTPSHQVTQMGQEVILRCVPISNHLYFYWYRQILGQKVEFLVSFYNNEISEKSEIFDDQFSVERPDGSNFTLKIRSTKLEDSAMYFCASSDRASQAGELFFGEGSRLTVL.

The V and J genes are TRBV27 and TRBJ1-5; 10 nucleotides line up with TRBD1. The V gene's germline CDR1 is MNHEY and CDR2 SMNVEV (reference sequence). V gave up 3 bases and J gave up 2 bases; unmatched junction bases: 4. CDR3 length: 16 residues. CDR3 protein: CASSLTGGIRNQPQHF. The DNA for the CDR3 is TGTGCCAGCAGTTTGACAGGGGGCATTCGCAATCAGCCCCAGCATTTT.

The table lists this clonotype with many counts. The chain has TRBV7-6 and TRBJ2-3; the D gene is possibly TRBD1 (5 bases). Deletions cut 5 bases from V and 2 bases from J, with 11 bases between. The germline gives CDR1 SGHVS, CDR2 FNYEAQ. This CDR3 spans 14 amino acids. CDR3 protein: CASSQGPYTDTQYF. The CDR3, as DNA: TGTGCCAGCAGCCAGGGCCCCTACACAGATACGCAGTATTTT.

To note about this clonotype: Since a much larger clone is just one base distant, this may be a read error. This rearrangement joins TRBV4-2 to TRBJ2-1; tentative D call: TRBD2 (6 bases). The CDR3 is 16 amino acids. Trimming pared 1 base from V and 4 bases from J, leaving 14 bases between. The V gene's germline CDR1 is LGHNA and CDR2 YNFKEQ. CDR3 residues: CASSQVKRRAYNEQFF. DNA of the CDR3: TGTGCCAGCAGCCAAGTGAAGAGGAGGGCTTACAATGAGCAGTTCTTC.

Ten or more counts support this clonotype. The V and J genes are TRBV7-9 and TRBJ2-5; 9 nucleotides match TRBD1. The CDR3 has 14 amino acids. CDR1 and CDR2 from the germline V gene are SEHNR and FQNEAQ (reference sequence). Trimming at V came to 5 bases and at J to 5 bases, leaving 6 bases not matched to a gene. The CDR3 loop reads CASSPGTGLETQYF. CDR3 coding DNA: TGTGCCAGCAGCCCGGGGACAGGGCTGGAGACCCAGTACTTC. Filled out from reference TRBV7-9 and TRBJ2-5, the complete variable domain reads DTGVSQNPRHKITKRGQNVTFRCDPISEHNRLYWYRQTLGQGPEFLTYFQNEAQLEKSRLLSDRFSAERPKGSFSTLEIQRTEQGDSAMYLCASSPGTGLETQYFGPGTRLLVL.